This T cell receptor (beta chain) was identified during a study of blood T cell repertoires in COVID-19. Background on the study: Samples representing acute and convalescent COVID-19 were sourced from the United States, Italy and Spain.

The CDR3 is made up of 15 amino acids. After removal of 6 bases from V and 5 bases from J, the junction contained 7 bases not matched to a gene. The germline V gene has CDR1 MNHEY and CDR2 SVGAGI. Here immunoSEQ multiplex PCR was the method, and the copy in TCRdb shows in-frame clones only, minus some. The table records some 42,000 clones, 85% to 90% of them present only once. The V gene is TRBV6-5, the J gene TRBJ2-2, with 9 bases matching TRBD1. What was sequenced was peripheral blood. The TCR was taken from a man aged 25 to 40 with active or convalescent COVID-19. Here the CDR3 DNA reads TGTGCCAGCAGCCGGGGACAGGGAGGGACCGGGGAGCTGTTTTTT. This gives the protein CASSRGQGGTGELFF.